The next 19 T cell receptor beta chains were all read from a single sample in a study of blood T cells in healthy people across ages. Primed by a sample-barcoded 5' primer and a J-beta primer mix, a second PCR proceeded for roughly 7 to 11 cycles. TCRdb redid the calling of the 5' RACE reads with MiXCR, one entry per CDR3 protein. Here the sample spans about 1.5 million distinct CDR3 sequences, about 43% being singletons. Sequenced: blood. These receptors came from a woman aged 18-29 years in good health.

J is TRBJ1-2 and V is TRBV5-5; no clear D. The CDR3 extends over 16 amino acids. Germline V gene lookup returns CDR1 SGHKS and CDR2 YYEKEE (reference sequence). V dropped 4 bases and J dropped 0 bases, with 16 bases sitting between them. The CDR3 spells CASSLRTDCPNYGYTF. CDR3 sequence (DNA): TGTGCCAGCAGCCTGAGAACGGACTGCCCTAACTATGGCTACACCTTC.

This sequence joins TRBV12-3 or TRBV12-4 and TRBJ1-5; 7 nucleotides line up with TRBD1. The ends lost 7 bases at V and 7 bases at J; junction bases unmatched: 10. This CDR3 comprises 14 residues. The CDR3 protein is CASTRQGVGQPQHF. CDR3 coding DNA: TGTGCCAGCACAAGACAGGGTGTGGGACAGCCCCAGCATTTT.

The chain joins TRBV6-5 to TRBJ1-2; D uncertain. The germline V gene has CDR1 MNHEY and CDR2 SVGAGI. V was cut by 2 bases and J by 0 bases, with 19 bases left in between. This CDR3 is 18 amino acids long. CDR3 nucleotide sequence: TGTGCCAGCAGTTACGGACTGGCGGAAGAATTTTCTAACTATGGCTACACCTTC. It encodes CASSYGLAEEFSNYGYTF.

The chain recombines TRBV20-1 with TRBJ2-1; 7 nucleotides align to TRBD2. The CDR3 sequence is 14 residues long. V lost 5 bases and J lost 7; bases outside the gene matches: 11. Germline CDR1 reads DFQATT; CDR2 reads SNEGSKA (reference sequence). Here the CDR3 reads CSAPRGGEGNEQFF. CDR3 sequence (DNA): TGCAGTGCTCCTAGGGGCGGGGAGGGTAATGAGCAGTTCTTC.

This clonotype was counted a few times. V gene TRBV5-1 combines with J gene TRBJ2-5; 8 bases are shared with TRBD2. Germline lookup yields CDR1 SGHRS and CDR2 YFSETQ. CDR3 length: 15 amino acids. J lost 6 bases, V lost 1 base, and 8 bases had no gene match. The CDR3 reads CASSLTGTSQQTQYF. DNA of the CDR3: TGCGCCAGCAGCTTGACCGGGACTAGTCAGCAGACCCAGTACTTC.

This clonotype has only a few counts. The chain employs TRBV6-5 and TRBJ2-1; weak D call: TRBD2 (5 bases). The CDR3 is 12 amino acids. Trimming took 11 bases from V and 8 from J, leaving 16 bases between them. Germline assignment: CDR1 MNHEY and CDR2 SVGAGI. The CDR3 loop reads CAQDPPGDEQFF. CDR3 DNA sequence: TGTGCCCAAGACCCCCCCGGGGATGAGCAGTTCTTC.

V gene TRBV12-3 or TRBV12-4 combines with J gene TRBJ2-5; tentatively, D is TRBD1 (6 bases). Trimming removed 6 bases from V and 1 base from J, with 9 bases in between. This CDR3 comprises 13 residues. The CDR3 is CASRRDTQETQYF. CDR3 nucleotides: TGTGCCAGCAGGAGGGACACCCAAGAGACCCAGTACTTC.

This chain links TRBV5-6 with TRBJ2-7; maybe TRBD2 (5 bases). From germline, CDR1 is SGHDT and CDR2 YYEEEE. The CDR3 has 14 amino acids. Trimming left V 4 bases short and J 5 bases short, with 16 bases between. CDR3 in amino acids: CASSGSGPNHEQYF. In DNA, the CDR3 is TGTGCCAGCAGCGGAAGCGGCCCGAACCACGAGCAGTACTTC.

This clonotype was counted many times. This sequence joins TRBV9 and TRBJ2-6; D call uncertain. Germline V gives CDR1 SGDLS, CDR2 YYNGEE. V was cut by 0 bases and J by 0 bases, with 10 bases left in between. The CDR3 totals 17 residues. The CDR3 DNA reads TGTGCCAGCAGCGTAGGTGCAGTCCACTCTGGGGCCAACGTCCTGACTTTC. It translates to CASSVGAVHSGANVLTF.

The J gene is TRBJ1-2, the V gene TRBV27; D unclear. Germline V gene lookup returns CDR1 MNHEY and CDR2 SMNVEV (reference sequence). This CDR3 contains 13 residues. V dropped 2 bases and J dropped 6 bases, with 10 bases sitting between them. The CDR3 loop is CASSLTAYHGYTF. For the CDR3, the DNA is TGTGCCAGCAGTTTAACCGCTTACCATGGCTACACCTTC.

The chain combines TRBV20-1 with TRBJ2-1, with 12 bases aligning to TRBD2. Germline-derived CDR1 and CDR2 are DFQATT and SNEGSKA (reference sequence). The CDR3 consists of 15 residues. V lost 3 bases and J lost 10; bases outside the gene matches: 10. This chain's CDR3 is CSASEPGLAGQEQFF. The CDR3 DNA reads TGCAGTGCTAGTGAGCCAGGACTAGCGGGGCAAGAGCAGTTCTTC.

Turning to this clonotype: A much larger clone differs by one base, so this may be a read error. The chain recombines TRBV29-1 with TRBJ2-7, with TRBD2 matching over 7 bases. The V and J ends lost 8 bases and 7 bases, in that order; junction bases with no gene match: 8. The germline gives CDR1 SQVTM, CDR2 ANQGSEA. The CDR3 runs 11 residues. The CDR3 DNA follows: TGCAGCTCGTGGGAGGGCAATGAGCAGTACTTC. It yields the protein CSSWEGNEQYF.

This clonotype was seen a few times. The J gene is TRBJ1-2, the V gene TRBV20-1; no clear D gene. Germline CDR1 is DFQATT and CDR2 is SNEGSKA (reference sequence). The CDR3 has 14 amino acids. V was pared by 0 bases and J by 8 bases, with 16 bases between. CDR3 sequence: CSARDSRPGLGYTF. In nucleotides, the CDR3 is TGCAGTGCTAGAGATTCCAGGCCGGGCTTGGGCTACACCTTC.

The chain uses TRBV12-3 or TRBV12-4 and TRBJ2-7; D possibly corresponds to TRBD2 (6 bases). V lost 6 bases and J 0 bases, leaving 15 bases between the germline ends. The CDR3 is 15 residues long. As DNA, the CDR3 is TGTGCCAGCAGACACGGGGAGGACCCCTCCTACGAGCAGTACTTC. It encodes CASRHGEDPSYEQYF.

The chain carries TRBV27 and TRBJ2-5; 8 nucleotides line up with TRBD2. The junction had 8 bases not matched to a gene; V was cut back by 8 bases and J by 3 bases. The CDR3 length is 14 residues. Per the germline V gene, CDR1 is MNHEY and CDR2 is SMNVEV (reference sequence). The chain's CDR3 is CASGLGGGKETQYF. The CDR3 region has the DNA TGTGCCAGCGGTCTCGGGGGGGGAAAAGAGACCCAGTACTTC.

The chain combines TRBV2 with TRBJ1-1, with TRBD1 matching 7 bases. With 3 bases clipped from V and 5 bases from J, the junction kept 6 bases outside the gene matches. CDR1 is SNHLY, CDR2 FYNNEI, per germline. CDR3 length: 14 amino acids. CDR3 in DNA: TGTGCCAGCAGTGACCCAGGGGGGAAAACTGAAGCTTTCTTT. It yields the protein CASSDPGGKTEAFF.

The V and J genes are TRBV12-3 or TRBV12-4 and TRBJ1-2, with 8 bases aligning to TRBD1. J lost 7 bases, V lost 3 bases, and 7 bases had no gene match. The CDR3 has 14 amino acids. This CDR3 reads CASSLGPTGAGYTF. DNA of the CDR3: TGTGCCAGCAGTTTGGGCCCGACAGGGGCTGGCTACACCTTC.

The V and J genes are TRBV7-6 and TRBJ1-6; TRBD1 matches 7 bases. The CDR3 length is 15 residues. With V trimmed by 5 bases and J by 7 bases, 8 bases remained unmatched. Looked up from germline, CDR1 is SGHVS and CDR2 is FNYEAQ. For the CDR3, the DNA is TGTGCCAGCAGCCCTTCGGGGGACAGAAATTCACCCCTCCACTTT. It codes for CASSPSGDRNSPLHF.

A few counts support this clonotype. This chain links TRBV6-5 with TRBJ2-7; D remains unclear. The CDR3 contains 15 residues. The V end was cut by 2 bases, the J end by 3 bases, with 14 bases between. Germline V gene sequence: CDR1 MNHEY, CDR2 SVGAGI. The CDR3 nucleotides read TGTGCCAGCAGTTACGACCCCCTGGGGTACTACGAGCAGTACTTC. Translation: CASSYDPLGYYEQYF.